The clone carrying this TCR beta chain was picked up many times. Its specificity is unknown. These data originate in a study of T cell repertoires in cytomegalovirus infection. The study, taken as a whole, reports: CMV-specific HLA-C-restricted TCR beta clonotypes dominated the ex vivo response. Accumulated public TCR beta family frequency recognized individuals carrying CMV together with the relevant HLA.

MiXCR, applied by TCRdb to the reads, yields one record per CDR3 protein. The sample includes 200,000 to 300,000 distinct CDR3 sequences, approximately 9.1% of them seen just once. Trimming shortened V by 3 bases and J by 6 bases, and 5 bases separated the two germline ends. Looked up from germline, CDR1 is MNHNS and CDR2 is SASEGT. The CDR3 sequence is 11 residues long. The rearrangement links TRBV6-1 to TRBJ1-1; D is uncertain. The sequenced sample consisted of PBMCs. The clonotype originates from a human donor in good health (CMV status not recorded). Some clones in this sample may be carry-over from other donors' samples. The chain's CDR3 is CASSETPEAFF. For the CDR3, the DNA is TGTGCCAGCAGTGAGACCCCTGAAGCTTTCTTT.